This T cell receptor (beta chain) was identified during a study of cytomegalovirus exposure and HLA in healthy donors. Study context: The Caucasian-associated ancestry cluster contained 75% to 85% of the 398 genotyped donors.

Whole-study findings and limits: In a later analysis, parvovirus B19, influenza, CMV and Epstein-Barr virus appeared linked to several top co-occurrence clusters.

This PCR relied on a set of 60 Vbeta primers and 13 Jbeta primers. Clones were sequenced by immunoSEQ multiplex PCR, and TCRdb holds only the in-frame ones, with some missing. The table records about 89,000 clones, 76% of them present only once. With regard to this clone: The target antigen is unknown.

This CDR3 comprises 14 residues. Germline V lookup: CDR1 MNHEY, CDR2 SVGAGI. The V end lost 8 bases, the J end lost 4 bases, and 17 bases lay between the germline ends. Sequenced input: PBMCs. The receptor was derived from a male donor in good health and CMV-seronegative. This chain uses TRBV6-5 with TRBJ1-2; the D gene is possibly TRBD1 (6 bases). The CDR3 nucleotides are TGTGCCAGCCAAAGAGGGGGGGAGGGCTATGGCTACACCTTC. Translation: CASQRGGEGYGYTF.